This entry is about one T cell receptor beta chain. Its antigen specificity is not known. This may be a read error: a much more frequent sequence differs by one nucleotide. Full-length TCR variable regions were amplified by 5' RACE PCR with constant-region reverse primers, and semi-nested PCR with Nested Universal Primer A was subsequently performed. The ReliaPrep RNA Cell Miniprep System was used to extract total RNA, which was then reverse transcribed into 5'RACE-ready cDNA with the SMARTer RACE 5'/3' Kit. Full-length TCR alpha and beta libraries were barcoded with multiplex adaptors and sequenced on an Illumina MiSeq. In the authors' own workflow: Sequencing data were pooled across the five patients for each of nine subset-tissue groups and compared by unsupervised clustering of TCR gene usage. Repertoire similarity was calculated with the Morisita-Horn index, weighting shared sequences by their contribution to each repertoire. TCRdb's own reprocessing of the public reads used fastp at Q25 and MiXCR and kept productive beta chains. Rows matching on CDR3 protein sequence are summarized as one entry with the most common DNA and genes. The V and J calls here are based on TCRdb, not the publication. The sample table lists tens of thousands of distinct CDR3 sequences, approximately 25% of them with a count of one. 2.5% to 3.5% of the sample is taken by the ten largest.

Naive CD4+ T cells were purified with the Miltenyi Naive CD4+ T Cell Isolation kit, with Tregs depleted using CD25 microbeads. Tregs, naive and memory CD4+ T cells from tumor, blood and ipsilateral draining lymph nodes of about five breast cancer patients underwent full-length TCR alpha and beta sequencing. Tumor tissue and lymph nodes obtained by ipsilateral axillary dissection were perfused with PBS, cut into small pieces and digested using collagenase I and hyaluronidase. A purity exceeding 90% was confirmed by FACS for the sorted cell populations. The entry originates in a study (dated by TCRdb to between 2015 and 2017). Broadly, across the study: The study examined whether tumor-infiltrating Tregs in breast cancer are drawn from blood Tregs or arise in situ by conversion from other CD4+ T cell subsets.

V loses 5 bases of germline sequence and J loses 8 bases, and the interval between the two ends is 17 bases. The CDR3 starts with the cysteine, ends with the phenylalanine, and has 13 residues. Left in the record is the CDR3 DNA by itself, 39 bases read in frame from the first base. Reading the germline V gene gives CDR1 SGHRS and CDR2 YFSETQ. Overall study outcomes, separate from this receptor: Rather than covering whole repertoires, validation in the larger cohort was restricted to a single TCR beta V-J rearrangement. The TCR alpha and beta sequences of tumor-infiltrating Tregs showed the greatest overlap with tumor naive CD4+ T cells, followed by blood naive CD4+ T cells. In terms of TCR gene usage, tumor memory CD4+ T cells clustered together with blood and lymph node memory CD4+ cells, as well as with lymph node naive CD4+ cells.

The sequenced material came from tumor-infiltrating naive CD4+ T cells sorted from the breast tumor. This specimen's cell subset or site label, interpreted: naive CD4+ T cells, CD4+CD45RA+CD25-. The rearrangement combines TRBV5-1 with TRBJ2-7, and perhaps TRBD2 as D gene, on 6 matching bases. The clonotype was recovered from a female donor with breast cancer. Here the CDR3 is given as CASSVEGAGKQYF. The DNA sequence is TGCGCCAGCAGTGTGGAGGGAGCTGGGAAGCAGTACTTC. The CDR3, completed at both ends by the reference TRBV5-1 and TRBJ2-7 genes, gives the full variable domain KAGVTQTPRYLIKTRGQQVTLSCSPISGHRSVSWYQQTPGQGLQFLFEYFSETQRNKGNFPGRFSGRQFSNSRSEMNVSTLELGDSALYLCASSVEGAGKQYFGPGTRLTVT.